This T cell receptor (beta chain) was recovered during a study of blood T cell repertoires in COVID-19. Assay: immunoSEQ multiplex PCR; the TCRdb copy retains only in-frame clones and omits some. The sample has 20,000 to 25,000 clones, 89% seen once. V lost 5 bases, J lost 4 bases, and 8 bases lay in between. Germline CDR1 reads SGHAT; CDR2 reads FQNNGV. CDR3 length equals 12 residues. This TCR was recovered from a human donor in a cohort sampled during active COVID-19. The gene calls are TRBV11-2 and TRBJ2-5; D gene uncertain. The sample consisted of peripheral blood. The CDR3, as DNA: TGTGCCAGCAGCGGCAGTCGAGAGACCCAGTACTTC. It specifies CASSGSRETQYF.